These T cell receptor beta chains were read from a single sample in a study of T-cell memory formation after mild COVID-19. A single record per CDR3 protein comes from TCRdb applying MiXCR to the 5' RACE reads. The sample yields under 350,000 distinct CDR3 sequences, around 15% seen once. The sequenced material came from PBMCs or a T cell subset sorted from them (not recorded which). The receptors shown here come from a man younger than 35 who had mild COVID-19 (a few samples of this study predate the infection). Cell type and time point are not known. Each CDR3 is given with its conserved first and last residue. The D gene is left open where the match is weak. Some rows have no size entry. The others give once, few or many, or a class for an expanded clone.

D gene	V gene	J gene	clone size	CDR3 protein	CDR3 DNA
NA	TRBV5-6	TRBJ1-1	NA	CASSPVENTEAFF	TGTGCCAGCAGCCCCGTCGAGAACACTGAAGCTTTCTTT
NA	TRBV7-8	TRBJ2-1	many	CASTRTTYNEQFF	TGTGCCAGCACACGGACCACTTACAATGAGCAGTTCTTC
NA	TRBV7-9	TRBJ2-7	NA	CASSLVPDERREQYF	TGTGCCAGCAGCTTAGTGCCGGACGAGCGGAGGGAGCAGTACTTC
NA	TRBV7-9	TRBJ1-2	few	CASSRREGYTF	TGTGCCAGCAGTCGTAGAGAGGGGTACACCTTC
TRBD1	TRBV11-3	TRBJ1-6	NA	CASSRAGGNSPLHF	TGTGCCAGCAGCCGAGCAGGGGGTAATTCACCCCTCCACTTT
TRBD1	TRBV18	TRBJ1-1	few	CASSPQGGEAFF	TGTGCCAGCTCACCTCAGGGGGGAGAAGCTTTCTTT
TRBD1	TRBV29-1	TRBJ2-3	NA	CSVEGQGLGTDTQYF	TGCAGCGTTGAAGGACAGGGATTGGGAACAGATACGCAGTATTTT
NA	TRBV6-1	TRBJ2-5	NA	CASIPAGAEQETQYF	TGTGCCAGCATTCCCGCGGGGGCGGAACAAGAGACCCAGTACTTC
NA	TRBV7-2	TRBJ2-1	many	CASSTDRVPGHEQFF	TGTGCCAGCAGCACCGACCGGGTCCCAGGCCATGAGCAGTTCTTC
TRBD1	TRBV9	TRBJ1-1	few	CASSTRDSTNTEAFF	TGTGCCAGCAGCACCCGGGACAGCACTAACACTGAAGCTTTCTTT
TRBD1	TRBV12-3/TRBV12-4	TRBJ2-1	few	CASSLGQGGEQFF	TGTGCCAGCAGTTTAGGACAGGGCGGTGAGCAGTTCTTC
NA	TRBV7-2	TRBJ2-1	many	CASSLDRIGEQFF	TGTGCCAGCAGCTTAGACCGAATTGGCGAGCAGTTCTTC
TRBD1	TRBV24-1	TRBJ1-2	NA	CATSEPGQGPGYTF	TGTGCCACCAGTGAACCAGGACAGGGCCCCGGCTACACCTTC
NA	TRBV6-2/TRBV6-3	TRBJ2-1	NA	CASSYTGFNEQFF	TGTGCCAGCAGTTATACCGGGTTCAATGAGCAGTTCTTC
TRBD1	TRBV7-9	TRBJ1-2	NA	CASSLGRGDGGYTF	TGTGCCAGCAGCTTGGGCAGGGGGGATGGAGGCTACACCTTC
TRBD2	TRBV12-3/TRBV12-4	TRBJ2-3	NA	CASRKLAGERTDTQYF	TGTGCCAGCAGAAAACTAGCGGGGGAGCGCACAGATACGCAGTATTTT
NA	TRBV4-1	TRBJ1-1	few	CASSQVGLKMNTEAFF	TGCGCCAGCAGCCAAGTCGGTCTGAAAATGAACACTGAAGCTTTCTTT
TRBD2	TRBV5-1	TRBJ2-5	NA	CASRTPGGETQYF	TGCGCCAGCAGAACACCCGGGGGGGAGACCCAGTACTTC
TRBD2	TRBV20-1	TRBJ2-3	few	CSARMPSGSTDTQYF	TGCAGTGCTAGGATGCCTAGCGGGTCTACAGATACGCAGTATTTT
TRBD1	TRBV20-1	TRBJ1-1	few	CSADSTGGWAEAFF	TGCAGTGCTGACTCGACAGGGGGCTGGGCTGAAGCTTTCTTT
TRBD1	TRBV13	TRBJ1-6	NA	CASSLGGTGFSPLHF	TGTGCCAGCAGCTTGGGCGGGACAGGGTTTTCACCCCTCCACTTT
NA	TRBV6-4	TRBJ2-3	NA	CASSDGGTTDTQYF	TGTGCCAGCAGTGATGGGGGGACCACAGATACGCAGTATTTT
NA	TRBV6-4	TRBJ2-3	NA	CASSETRGGTDTQYF	TGTGCCAGCAGTGAAACCAGGGGTGGGACAGATACGCAGTATTTT
TRBD2	TRBV5-1	TRBJ2-1	NA	CASSLFQRGGQEQFF	TGCGCCAGCAGCTTGTTCCAGCGGGGGGGCCAAGAGCAGTTCTTC
TRBD1	TRBV6-2/TRBV6-3	TRBJ2-3	few	CASGSASGQGTDTQYF	TGTGCCAGCGGCAGTGCCTCGGGACAGGGCACAGATACGCAGTATTTT
NA	TRBV5-1	TRBJ2-1	few	CASSLGESYNEQFF	TGCGCCAGCAGCTTGGGGGAAAGCTACAATGAGCAGTTCTTC
NA	TRBV11-2	TRBJ2-3	few	CASSLLGLYRSGTQYF	TGTGCCAGCAGCTTACTTGGCCTCTACCGCAGTGGTACGCAGTATTTT
NA	TRBV6-2/TRBV6-3	TRBJ2-2	NA	CASSWVFTGELFF	TGTGCCAGCAGTTGGGTCTTCACCGGGGAGCTGTTTTTT
TRBD1	TRBV29-1	TRBJ1-1	NA	CSALRDSMNTEAFF	TGCAGCGCCCTCCGGGACAGCATGAACACTGAAGCTTTCTTT
TRBD1	TRBV9	TRBJ1-1	few	CASSADTGGWLTEAFF	TGTGCCAGCAGCGCCGACACAGGGGGCTGGCTCACTGAAGCTTTCTTT
NA	TRBV9	TRBJ1-1	NA	CASSVVSGWGNTEAFF	TGTGCCAGCAGCGTAGTGTCAGGGTGGGGGAACACTGAAGCTTTCTTT
NA	TRBV5-4	TRBJ2-2	many	CASSLGVSAGELFF	TGTGCCAGCAGCTTGGGTGTCAGCGCCGGGGAGCTGTTTTTT
NA	TRBV11-2	TRBJ2-5	few	CASSFERLQETQYF	TGTGCCAGCAGCTTTGAACGGCTACAAGAGACCCAGTACTTC
NA	TRBV5-1	TRBJ2-5	NA	CASSPLPGQQETQYF	TGCGCCAGCAGCCCCCTCCCCGGACAGCAAGAGACCCAGTACTTC
TRBD2	TRBV6-2/TRBV6-3	TRBJ2-5	NA	CASKKRGEQETQYF	TGTGCCAGCAAGAAGCGGGGGGAACAAGAGACCCAGTACTTC
TRBD2	TRBV11-2	TRBJ2-3	NA	CASSSREAVVFTDTQYF	TGTGCCAGCAGCAGCCGGGAGGCAGTTGTGTTCACAGATACGCAGTATTTT
TRBD2	TRBV9	TRBJ2-1	large	CASSPGGVGGGYNEQFF	TGTGCCAGCAGCCCCGGAGGAGTCGGCGGGGGGTACAATGAGCAGTTCTTC
NA	TRBV30	TRBJ1-1	NA	CAWSVPVPGTEAFF	TGTGCCTGGAGTGTACCTGTTCCTGGGACTGAAGCTTTCTTT
NA	TRBV7-8	TRBJ2-2	NA	CASRGGAAGELFF	TGTGCCAGCAGGGGGGGGGCCGCCGGGGAGCTGTTTTTT
NA	TRBV24-1	TRBJ2-2	few	CATSDFRGKNTGELFF	TGTGCCACCAGTGATTTTAGGGGGAAGAACACCGGGGAGCTGTTTTTT
NA	TRBV7-3	TRBJ2-3	NA	CASSPNPPDTQYF	TGTGCCAGCAGCCCCAACCCCCCGGATACGCAGTATTTT
NA	TRBV6-2/TRBV6-3	TRBJ1-2	few	CASSYYLDTNYGYTF	TGTGCCAGCAGTTACTATCTTGACACAAACTATGGCTACACCTTC
TRBD2	TRBV27	TRBJ2-5	NA	CASSPQGLAGGYVKTQYF	TGTGCCAGCAGCCCGCAGGGACTAGCGGGGGGGTATGTTAAGACCCAGTACTTC
NA	TRBV7-2	TRBJ2-5	NA	CASSGALTQYF	TGTGCCAGCAGCGGGGCCCTAACCCAGTACTTC
TRBD2	TRBV6-2/TRBV6-3	TRBJ2-1	few	CASRKLLAGGPNEQFF	TGTGCCAGCCGAAAACTACTAGCGGGGGGGCCCAATGAGCAGTTCTTC
NA	TRBV6-5	TRBJ2-3	few	CASRAGVLFTDTQYF	TGTGCCAGCAGGGCAGGGGTTTTATTCACAGATACGCAGTATTTT